This TCR beta chain was captured in a study of T cells in Graves' hyperthyroidism and ophthalmopathy. Many counts were recorded for this clonotype. Germline V CDR1 and CDR2: SEHNR, FQNEAQ (reference sequence). V was shortened by 5 bases and J by 1 base, with 8 bases between the two germline ends. This CDR3 has 13 amino acids. TCR beta CDR3 regions were amplified from RNA transcripts. The HTBI primer set drove a first-round RT-PCR of the TCR CDR3. Each CDR3 protein is one row after TCRdb ran MiXCR on the multiplex PCR reads. This sample has 240,000 or so distinct CDR3 sequences, with 15% to 20% found just once.

The source of this sequence is a woman aged 18-29 years with Graves' ophthalmopathy. The sequenced sample consisted of blood. The chain uses TRBV7-9 and TRBJ1-1; D possibly corresponds to TRBD1 (5 bases). The CDR3 protein is CASSKQENTEAFF. The DNA for the CDR3 is TGTGCCAGCAGCAAACAGGAGAACACTGAAGCTTTCTTT.